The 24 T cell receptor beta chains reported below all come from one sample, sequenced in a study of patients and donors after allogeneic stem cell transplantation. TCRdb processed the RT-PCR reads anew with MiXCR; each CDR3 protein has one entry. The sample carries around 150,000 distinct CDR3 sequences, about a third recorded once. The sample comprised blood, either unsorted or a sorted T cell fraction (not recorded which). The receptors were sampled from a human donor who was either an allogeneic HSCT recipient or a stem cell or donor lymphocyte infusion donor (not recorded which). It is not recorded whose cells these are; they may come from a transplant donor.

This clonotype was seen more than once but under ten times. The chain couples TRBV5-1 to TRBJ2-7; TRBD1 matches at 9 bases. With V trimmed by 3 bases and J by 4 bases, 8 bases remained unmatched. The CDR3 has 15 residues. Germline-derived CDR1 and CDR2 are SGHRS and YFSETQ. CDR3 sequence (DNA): TGCGCCAGCAGCTACTTACCGGGACAGGGATACGAGCAGTACGTC. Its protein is CASSYLPGQGYEQYV.

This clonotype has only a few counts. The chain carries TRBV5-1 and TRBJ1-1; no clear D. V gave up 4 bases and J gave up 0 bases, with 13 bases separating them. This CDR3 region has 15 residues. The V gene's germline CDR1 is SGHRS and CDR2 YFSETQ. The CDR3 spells CASSAPTEVNTEAFF. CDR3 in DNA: TGCGCCAGCAGCGCGCCGACGGAGGTGAACACTGAAGCTTTCTTT.

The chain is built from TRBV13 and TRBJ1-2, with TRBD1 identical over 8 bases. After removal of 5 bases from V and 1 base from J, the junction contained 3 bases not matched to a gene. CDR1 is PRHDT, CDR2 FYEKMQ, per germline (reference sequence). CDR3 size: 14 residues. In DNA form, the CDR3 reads TGTGCCAGCAGCGGACAGGGCAGTAACTATGGCTACACCTTC. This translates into CASSGQGSNYGYTF.

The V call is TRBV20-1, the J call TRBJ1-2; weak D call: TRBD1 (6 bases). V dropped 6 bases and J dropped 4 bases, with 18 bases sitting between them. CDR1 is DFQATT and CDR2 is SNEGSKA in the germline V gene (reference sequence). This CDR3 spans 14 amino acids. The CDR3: CSATTGTSSYGYTF. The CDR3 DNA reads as TGCAGTGCAACTACAGGGACCTCCAGCTATGGCTACACCTTC.

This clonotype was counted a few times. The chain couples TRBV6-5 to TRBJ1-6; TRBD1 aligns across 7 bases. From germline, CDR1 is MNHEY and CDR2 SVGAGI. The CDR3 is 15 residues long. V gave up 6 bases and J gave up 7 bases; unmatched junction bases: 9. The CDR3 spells CASSYRGQANSPLHF. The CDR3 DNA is TGTGCCAGCAGCTACCGCGGACAGGCGAATTCACCCCTCCACTTT.

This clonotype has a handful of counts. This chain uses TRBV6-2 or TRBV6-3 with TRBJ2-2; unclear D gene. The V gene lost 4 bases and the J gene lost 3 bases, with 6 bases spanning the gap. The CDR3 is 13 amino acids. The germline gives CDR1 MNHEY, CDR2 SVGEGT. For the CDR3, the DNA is TGTGCCAGCAGTTGGAGCTACACCGGGGAGCTGTTTTTT. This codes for CASSWSYTGELFF.

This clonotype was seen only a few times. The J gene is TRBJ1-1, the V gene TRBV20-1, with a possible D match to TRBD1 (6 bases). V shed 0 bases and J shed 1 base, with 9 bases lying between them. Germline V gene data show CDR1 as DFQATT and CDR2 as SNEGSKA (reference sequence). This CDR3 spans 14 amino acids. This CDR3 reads CSARDTGWNTEAFF. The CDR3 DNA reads TGCAGTGCTAGAGATACAGGGTGGAACACTGAAGCTTTCTTT.

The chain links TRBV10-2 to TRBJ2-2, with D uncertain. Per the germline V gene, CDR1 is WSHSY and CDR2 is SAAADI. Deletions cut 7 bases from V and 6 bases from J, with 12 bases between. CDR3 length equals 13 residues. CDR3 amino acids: CASTHGIAGELFF. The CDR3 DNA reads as TGCGCCAGCACGCATGGGATTGCCGGGGAGCTGTTTTTT.

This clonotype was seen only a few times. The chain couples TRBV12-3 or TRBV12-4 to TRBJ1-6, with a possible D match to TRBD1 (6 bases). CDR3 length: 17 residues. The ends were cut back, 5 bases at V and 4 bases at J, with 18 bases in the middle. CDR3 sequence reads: CASSTLRGGSYNSPLHF. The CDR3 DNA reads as TGTGCCAGCAGTACCCTCCGTGGGGGCTCTTATAATTCACCCCTCCACTTT.

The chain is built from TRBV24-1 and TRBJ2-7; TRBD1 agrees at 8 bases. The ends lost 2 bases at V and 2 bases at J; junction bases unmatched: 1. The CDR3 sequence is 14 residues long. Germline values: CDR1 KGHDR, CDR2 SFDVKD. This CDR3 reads CATSDSGGPYEQYF. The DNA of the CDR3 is TGTGCCACCAGTGATTCAGGGGGCCCCTACGAGCAGTACTTC.

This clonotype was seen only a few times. CDR3: CASTLFRRRDTDTQYF. The CDR3 DNA reads as TGTGCCAGCACCCTCTTCCGGCGCAGGGACACAGATACGCAGTATTTT. V gene TRBV12-3 or TRBV12-4 combines with J gene TRBJ2-3; a possible D gene is TRBD1 (5 bases). CDR3 size: 16 residues. With 7 bases removed from V and 2 bases from J, the gap between germline ends came to 19 bases.

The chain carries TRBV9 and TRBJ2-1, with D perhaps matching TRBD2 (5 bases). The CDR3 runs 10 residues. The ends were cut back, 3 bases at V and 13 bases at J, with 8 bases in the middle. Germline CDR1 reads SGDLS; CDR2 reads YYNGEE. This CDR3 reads CASSGTDQFF. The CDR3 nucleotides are TGTGCCAGCAGCGGGACTGATCAGTTCTTC.

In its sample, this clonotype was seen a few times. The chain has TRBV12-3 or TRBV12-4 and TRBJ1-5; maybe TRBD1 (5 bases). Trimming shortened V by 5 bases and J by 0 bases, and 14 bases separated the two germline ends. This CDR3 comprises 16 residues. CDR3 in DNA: TGTGCCAGCAGTACAGGTGGTGAATATAGCAATCAGCCCCAGCATTTT. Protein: CASSTGGEYSNQPQHF.

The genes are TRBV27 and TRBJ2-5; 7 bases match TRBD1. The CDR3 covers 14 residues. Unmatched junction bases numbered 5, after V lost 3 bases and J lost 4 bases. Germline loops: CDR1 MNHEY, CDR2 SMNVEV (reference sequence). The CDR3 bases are TGTGCCAGCAGTTTCACAGGGGCAAGAGAGACCCAGTACTTC. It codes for CASSFTGARETQYF.

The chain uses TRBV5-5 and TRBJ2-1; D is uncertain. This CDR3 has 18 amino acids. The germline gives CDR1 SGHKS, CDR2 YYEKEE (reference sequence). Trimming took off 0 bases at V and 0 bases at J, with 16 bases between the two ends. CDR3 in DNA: TGTGCCAGCAGCTTGGGTATGATCGGGCCAGGCTCCTACAATGAGCAGTTCTTC. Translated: CASSLGMIGPGSYNEQFF.

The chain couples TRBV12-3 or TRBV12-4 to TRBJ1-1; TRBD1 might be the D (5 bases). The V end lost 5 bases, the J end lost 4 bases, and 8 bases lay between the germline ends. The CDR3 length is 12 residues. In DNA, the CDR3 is TGTGCCAGCAGTCAAGGGACCACTGAAGCTTTCTTT. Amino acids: CASSQGTTEAFF.

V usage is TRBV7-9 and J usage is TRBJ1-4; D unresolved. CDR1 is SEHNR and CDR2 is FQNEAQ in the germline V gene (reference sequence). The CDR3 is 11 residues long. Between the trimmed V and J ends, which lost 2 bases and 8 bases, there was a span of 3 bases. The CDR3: CASSLSEKLFF. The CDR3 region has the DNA TGTGCCAGCAGCTTAAGCGAAAAACTGTTTTTT.

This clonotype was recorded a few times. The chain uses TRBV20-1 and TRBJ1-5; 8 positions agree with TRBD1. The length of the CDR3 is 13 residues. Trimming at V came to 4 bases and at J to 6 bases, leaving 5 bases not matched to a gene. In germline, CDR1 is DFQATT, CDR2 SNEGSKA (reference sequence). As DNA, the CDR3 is TGCAGTGCTACCGGGACAGGACGTCAGCCCCAGCATTTT. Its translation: CSATGTGRQPQHF.

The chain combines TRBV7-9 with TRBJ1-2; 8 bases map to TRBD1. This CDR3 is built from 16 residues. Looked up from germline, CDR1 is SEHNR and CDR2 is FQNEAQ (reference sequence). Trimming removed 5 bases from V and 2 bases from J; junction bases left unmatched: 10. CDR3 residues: CASSVPGGLRNYGYTF. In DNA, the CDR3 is TGTGCCAGCAGCGTCCCAGGGGGCCTCAGAAACTATGGCTACACCTTC.

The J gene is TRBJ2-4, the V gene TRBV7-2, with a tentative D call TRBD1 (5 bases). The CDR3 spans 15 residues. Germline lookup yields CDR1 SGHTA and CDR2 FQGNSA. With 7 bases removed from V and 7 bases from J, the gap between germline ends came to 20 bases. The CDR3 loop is CASTPSVTDLNIQYF. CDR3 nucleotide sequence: TGTGCCAGCACCCCGTCCGTGACAGACCTGAACATTCAGTACTTC.

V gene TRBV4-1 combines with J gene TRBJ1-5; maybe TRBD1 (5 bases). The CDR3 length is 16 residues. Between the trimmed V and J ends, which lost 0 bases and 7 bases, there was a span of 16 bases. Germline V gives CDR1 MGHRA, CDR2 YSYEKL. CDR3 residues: CASSQDYGRGGQPQHF. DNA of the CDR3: TGCGCCAGCAGCCAAGATTACGGCCGCGGGGGGCAGCCCCAGCATTTT.

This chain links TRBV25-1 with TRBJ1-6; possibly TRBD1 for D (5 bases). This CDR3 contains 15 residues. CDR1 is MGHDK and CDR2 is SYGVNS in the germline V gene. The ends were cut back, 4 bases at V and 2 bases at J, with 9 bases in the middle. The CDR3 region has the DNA TGTGCCAGCAGTGCCAAGGGACCCTATAATTCACCCCTCCACTTT. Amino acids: CASSAKGPYNSPLHF.

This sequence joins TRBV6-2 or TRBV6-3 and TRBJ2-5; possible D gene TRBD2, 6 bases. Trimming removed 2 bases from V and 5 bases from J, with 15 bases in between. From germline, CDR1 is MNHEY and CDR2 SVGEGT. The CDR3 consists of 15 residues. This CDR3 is CASSYATGVRETQYF. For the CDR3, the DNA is TGTGCCAGCAGTTACGCGACGGGGGTAAGGGAGACCCAGTACTTC.

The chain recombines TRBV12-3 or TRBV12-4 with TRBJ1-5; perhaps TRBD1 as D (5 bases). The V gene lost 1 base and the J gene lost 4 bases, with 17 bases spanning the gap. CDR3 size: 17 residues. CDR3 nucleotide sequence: TGTGCCAGCAGTTTAGGGGATGGGGCCTGGGGTAATCAGCCCCAGCATTTT. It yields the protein CASSLGDGAWGNQPQHF.